This entry describes one T cell receptor (beta chain). Its antigen is as yet unknown. Relative to the germline gene, one junction end is altered; a read error may explain this. The germline V gene has CDR1 SGHNT and CDR2 YYREEE (reference sequence). CDR3 length: 15 amino acids. The blood RNA (from unsorted whole blood) was obtained, and germline DNA was also extracted. Patients had chronic HBV infection and were treatment-naive. This record belongs to a study of tumor-infiltrating lymphocytes in primary liver carcinoma. Study-wide results and limits: Because the samples were bulk unsorted, the study did not compare CD4+ and CD8+ repertoires.

The input was approximately 500 ng total RNA; TCR beta cDNA was made from it with a constant-region primer. Employing slightly modified ARM-PCR, three nested multiplex PCR rounds were run, and these gave rise to the TCR beta libraries. TRBV1-TRBV30 forward primers paired with a C-beta reverse primer drove the first two PCR rounds, 10 cycles each. One entry per CDR3 protein, called by TCRdb with MiXCR from the multiplex PCR reads. The sample has fewer than 350,000 distinct CDR3 sequences, about 60% seen once; the top ten hold roughly 9%. V gene TRBV5-4 combines with J gene TRBJ2-5; tentatively, D is TRBD1 or TRBD2 (5 bases each). The receptor was isolated from a man aged 35 to 55 with primary liver carcinoma and hepatitis B virus infection. Sequenced: peripheral blood. This chain's CDR3 is CTSQAGTDSRETQYF. CDR3 nucleotides: TGTACCAGCCAAGCTGGGACCGACTCAAGAGAGACCCAGTACTTC.